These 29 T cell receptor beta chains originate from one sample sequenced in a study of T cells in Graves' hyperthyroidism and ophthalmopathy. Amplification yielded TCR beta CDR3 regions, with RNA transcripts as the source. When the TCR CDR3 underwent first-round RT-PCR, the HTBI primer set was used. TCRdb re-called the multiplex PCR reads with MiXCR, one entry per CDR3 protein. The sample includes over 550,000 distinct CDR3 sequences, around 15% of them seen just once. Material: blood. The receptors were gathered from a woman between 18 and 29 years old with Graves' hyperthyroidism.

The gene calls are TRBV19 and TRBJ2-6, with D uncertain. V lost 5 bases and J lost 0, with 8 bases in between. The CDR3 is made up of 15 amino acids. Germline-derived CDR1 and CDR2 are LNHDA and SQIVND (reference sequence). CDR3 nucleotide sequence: TGTGCCAGTAGTGGGCTCAGCTCTGGGGCCAACGTCCTGACTTTC. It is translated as CASSGLSSGANVLTF. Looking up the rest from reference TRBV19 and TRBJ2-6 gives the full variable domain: DGGITQSPKYLFRKEGQNVTLSCEQNLNHDAMYWYRQDPGQGLRLIYYSQIVNDFQKGDIAEGYSVSREKKESFPLTVTSAQKNPTAFYLCASSGLSSGANVLTFGAGSRLTVL.

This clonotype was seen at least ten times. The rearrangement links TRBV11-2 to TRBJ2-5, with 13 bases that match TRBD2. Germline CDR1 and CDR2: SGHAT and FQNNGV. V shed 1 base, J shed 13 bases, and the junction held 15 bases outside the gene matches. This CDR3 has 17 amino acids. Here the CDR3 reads CASSLVPGLAGESPMYF. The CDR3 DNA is TGTGCCAGCAGCTTAGTCCCTGGACTAGCGGGGGAGTCTCCAATGTACTTC.

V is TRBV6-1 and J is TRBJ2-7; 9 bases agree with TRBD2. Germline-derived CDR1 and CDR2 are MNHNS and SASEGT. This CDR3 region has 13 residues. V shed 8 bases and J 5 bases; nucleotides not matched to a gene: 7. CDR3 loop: CASAGGTSNEQYF. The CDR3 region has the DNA TGTGCCAGCGCGGGGGGGACTTCCAACGAGCAGTACTTC.

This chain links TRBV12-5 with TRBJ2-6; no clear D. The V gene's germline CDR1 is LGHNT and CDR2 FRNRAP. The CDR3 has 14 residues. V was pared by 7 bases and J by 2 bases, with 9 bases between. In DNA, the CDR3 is TGTGCTAGTGCCGAGACGGCTGGGGCCAACGTCCTGACTTTC. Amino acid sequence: CASAETAGANVLTF.

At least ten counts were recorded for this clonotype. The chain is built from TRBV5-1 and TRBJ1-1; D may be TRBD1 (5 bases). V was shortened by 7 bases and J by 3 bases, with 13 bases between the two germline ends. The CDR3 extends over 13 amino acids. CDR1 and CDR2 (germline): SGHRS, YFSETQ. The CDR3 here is CASGDGMYTEAFF. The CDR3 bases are TGCGCCAGCGGGGACGGCATGTACACTGAAGCTTTCTTT.

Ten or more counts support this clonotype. CDR3 loop: CASSQLRTGSNYGYTF. CDR3 coding DNA: TGTGCCAGCAGTCAGTTACGGACAGGGTCTAACTATGGCTACACCTTC. V gene TRBV6-1 combines with J gene TRBJ1-2; 8 positions match TRBD1. This CDR3 comprises 16 residues. The V and J ends lost 5 bases and 0 bases, in that order; junction bases with no gene match: 8. CDR1 and CDR2 from the germline V gene are MNHNS and SASEGT.

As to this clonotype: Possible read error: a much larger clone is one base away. CDR3 DNA sequence: TGTGCCAGCAGCCAAGTCGGGACAGGTGATGGCTTCACCTTC. Translating it yields CASSQVGTGDGFTF. V usage is TRBV3-1 and J usage is TRBJ1-2, with 8 bases fitting TRBD1. Germline CDR1 is LGHDT and CDR2 is YNNKEL (reference sequence). The CDR3 consists of 14 residues. Supplemented by reference TRBV3-1 and TRBJ1-2, the full variable domain reads DTAVSQTPKYLVTQMGNDKSIKCEQNLGHDTMYWYKQDSKKFLKIMFSYNNKELIINETVPNRFSPKSPDKAHLNLHINSLELGDSAVYFCASSQVGTGDGFTFGSGTRLTVV.

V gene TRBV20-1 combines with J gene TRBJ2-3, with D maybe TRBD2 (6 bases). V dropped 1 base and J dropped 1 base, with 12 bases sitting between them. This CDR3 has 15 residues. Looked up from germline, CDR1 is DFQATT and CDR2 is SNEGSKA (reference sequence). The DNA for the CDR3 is TGCAGTGCTAGAGGTCAGGCTAGCGGCACAGATACGCAGTATTTT. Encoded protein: CSARGQASGTDTQYF.

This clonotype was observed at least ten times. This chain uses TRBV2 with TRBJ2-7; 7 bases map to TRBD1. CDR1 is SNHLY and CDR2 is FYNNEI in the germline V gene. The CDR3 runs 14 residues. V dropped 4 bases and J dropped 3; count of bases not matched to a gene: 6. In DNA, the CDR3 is TGTGCCAGCAGTGGATGGACAGGCTACTACGAGCAGTACTTC. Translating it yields CASSGWTGYYEQYF.

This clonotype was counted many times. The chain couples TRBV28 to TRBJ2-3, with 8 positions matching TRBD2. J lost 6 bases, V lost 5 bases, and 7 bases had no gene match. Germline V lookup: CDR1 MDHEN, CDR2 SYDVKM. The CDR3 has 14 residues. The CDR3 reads CASSVSGSVDTQYF. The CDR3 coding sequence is TGTGCCAGCAGTGTCAGCGGGAGCGTGGATACGCAGTATTTT.

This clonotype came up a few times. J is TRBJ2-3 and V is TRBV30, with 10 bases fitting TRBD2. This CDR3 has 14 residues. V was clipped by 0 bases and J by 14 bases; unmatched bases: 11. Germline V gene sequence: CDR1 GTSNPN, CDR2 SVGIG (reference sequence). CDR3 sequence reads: CAWSVLAGGPLLYF. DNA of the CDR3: TGTGCCTGGAGTGTTTTAGCGGGAGGACCTCTTTTGTATTTT.

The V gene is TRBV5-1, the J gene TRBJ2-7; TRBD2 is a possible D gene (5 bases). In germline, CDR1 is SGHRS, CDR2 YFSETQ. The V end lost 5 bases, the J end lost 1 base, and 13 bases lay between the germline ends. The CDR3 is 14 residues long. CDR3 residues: CASRPAEGSYEQYF. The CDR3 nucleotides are TGCGCCAGCAGGCCCGCAGAGGGTTCCTACGAGCAGTACTTC.

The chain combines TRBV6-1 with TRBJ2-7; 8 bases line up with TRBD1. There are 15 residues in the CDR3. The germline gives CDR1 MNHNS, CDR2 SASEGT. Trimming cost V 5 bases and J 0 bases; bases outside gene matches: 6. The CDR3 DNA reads TGTGCCAGCAGTACCGGACAGGGAAGCTCCTACGAGCAGTACTTC. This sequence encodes CASSTGQGSSYEQYF.

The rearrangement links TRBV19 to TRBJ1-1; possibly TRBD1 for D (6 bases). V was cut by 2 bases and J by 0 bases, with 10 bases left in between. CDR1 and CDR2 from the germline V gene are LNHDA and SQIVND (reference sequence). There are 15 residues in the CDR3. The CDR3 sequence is CASSIMAGVNTEAFF. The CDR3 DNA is TGTGCCAGTAGTATAATGGCAGGGGTGAACACTGAAGCTTTCTTT.

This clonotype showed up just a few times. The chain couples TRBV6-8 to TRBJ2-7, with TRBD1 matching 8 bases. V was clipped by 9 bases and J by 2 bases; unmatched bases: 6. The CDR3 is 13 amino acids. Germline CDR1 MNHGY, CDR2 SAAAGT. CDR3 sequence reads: CARNRDRTYEQYF. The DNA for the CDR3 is TGTGCCAGAAACCGGGACAGGACCTACGAGCAGTACTTC.

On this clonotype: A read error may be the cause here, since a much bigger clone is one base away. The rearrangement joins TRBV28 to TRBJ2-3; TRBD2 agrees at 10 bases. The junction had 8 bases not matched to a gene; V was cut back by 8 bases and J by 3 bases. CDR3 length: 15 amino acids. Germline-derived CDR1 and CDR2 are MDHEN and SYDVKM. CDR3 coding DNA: TGTGCCAGCGGTTCCATACTAGCGGGAACAGATACGCAGTATTTT. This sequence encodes CASGSILAGTDTQYF.

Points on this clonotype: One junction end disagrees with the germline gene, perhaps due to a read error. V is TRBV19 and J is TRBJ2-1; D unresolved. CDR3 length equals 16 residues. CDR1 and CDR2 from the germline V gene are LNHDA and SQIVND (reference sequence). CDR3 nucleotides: TGTGCCAGTAGTGTAGAATCGGTGGTCGCCTACAATGAGCAGTTCTTC. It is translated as CASSVESVVAYNEQFF.

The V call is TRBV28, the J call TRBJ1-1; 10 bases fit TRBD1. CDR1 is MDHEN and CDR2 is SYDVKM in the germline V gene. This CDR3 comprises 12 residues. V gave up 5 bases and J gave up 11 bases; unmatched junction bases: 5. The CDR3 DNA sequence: TGTGCCAGCAGTGGGCCGGACAGGGGGGCTTTCTTT. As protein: CASSGPDRGAFF.

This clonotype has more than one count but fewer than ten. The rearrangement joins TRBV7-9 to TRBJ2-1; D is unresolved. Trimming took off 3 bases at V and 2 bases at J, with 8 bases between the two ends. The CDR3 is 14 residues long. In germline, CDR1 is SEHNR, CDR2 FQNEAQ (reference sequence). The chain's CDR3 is CASSFSSPYNEQFF. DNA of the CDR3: TGTGCCAGCAGCTTTAGTAGCCCCTACAATGAGCAGTTCTTC.

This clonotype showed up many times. The CDR3 sequence: CASSEWSKNIQYF. In nucleotides, the CDR3 is TGTGCCAGCAGTGAGTGGTCCAAAAACATTCAGTACTTC. V is TRBV2 and J is TRBJ2-4; D call uncertain. V lost 3 bases and J 2 bases, leaving 5 bases between the germline ends. This CDR3 spans 13 amino acids. CDR1 is SNHLY, CDR2 FYNNEI, per germline.

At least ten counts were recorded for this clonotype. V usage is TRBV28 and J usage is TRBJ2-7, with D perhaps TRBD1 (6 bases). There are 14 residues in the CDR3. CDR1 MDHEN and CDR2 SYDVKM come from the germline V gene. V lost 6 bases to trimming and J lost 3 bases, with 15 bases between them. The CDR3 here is CASSDPGEDYEQYF. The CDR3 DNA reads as TGTGCCAGCAGCGACCCAGGGGAAGACTACGAGCAGTACTTC.

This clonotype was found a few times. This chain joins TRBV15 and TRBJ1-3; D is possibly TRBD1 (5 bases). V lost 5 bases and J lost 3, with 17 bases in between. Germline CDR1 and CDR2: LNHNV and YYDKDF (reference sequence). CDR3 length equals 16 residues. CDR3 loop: CATSRNHPGYGNTIYF. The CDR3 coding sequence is TGTGCCACCAGCCGAAATCATCCAGGGTATGGAAACACCATATATTTT. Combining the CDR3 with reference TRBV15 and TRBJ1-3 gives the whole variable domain DAMVIQNPRYQVTQFGKPVTLSCSQTLNHNVMYWYQQKSSQAPKLLFHYYDKDFNNEADTPDNFQSRRPNTSFCFLDIRSPGLGDTAMYLCATSRNHPGYGNTIYFGEGSWLTVV.

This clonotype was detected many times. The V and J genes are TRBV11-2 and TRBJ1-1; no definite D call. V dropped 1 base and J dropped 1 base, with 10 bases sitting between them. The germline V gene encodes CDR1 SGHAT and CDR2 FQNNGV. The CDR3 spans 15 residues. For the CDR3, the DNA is TGTGCCAGCAGCTTAGTTTCAAGGGAGAACACTGAAGCTTTCTTT. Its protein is CASSLVSRENTEAFF.

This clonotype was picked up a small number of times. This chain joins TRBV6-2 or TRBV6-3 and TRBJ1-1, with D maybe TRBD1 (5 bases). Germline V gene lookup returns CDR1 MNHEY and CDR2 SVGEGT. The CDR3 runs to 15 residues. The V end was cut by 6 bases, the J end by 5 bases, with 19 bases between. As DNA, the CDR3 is TGTGCCAGCAGCCTATCGTTCCAGGGTCCGACTGAAGCTTTCTTT. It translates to CASSLSFQGPTEAFF.

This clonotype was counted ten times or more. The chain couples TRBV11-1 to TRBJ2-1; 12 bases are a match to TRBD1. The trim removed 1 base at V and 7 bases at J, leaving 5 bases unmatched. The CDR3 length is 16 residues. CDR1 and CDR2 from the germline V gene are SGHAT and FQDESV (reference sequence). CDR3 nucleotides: TGTGCCAGCAGCTTAGGAGGGACAGGGGGCTCTAATGAGCAGTTCTTC. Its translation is CASSLGGTGGSNEQFF.

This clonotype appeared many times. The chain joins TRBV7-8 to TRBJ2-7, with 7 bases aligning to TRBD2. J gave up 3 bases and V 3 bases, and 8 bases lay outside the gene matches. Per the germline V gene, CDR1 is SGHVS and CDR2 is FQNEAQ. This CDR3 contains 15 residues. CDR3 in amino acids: CASSFLPAGNYEQYF. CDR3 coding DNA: TGTGCCAGCAGCTTTTTGCCAGCGGGGAACTACGAGCAGTACTTC.

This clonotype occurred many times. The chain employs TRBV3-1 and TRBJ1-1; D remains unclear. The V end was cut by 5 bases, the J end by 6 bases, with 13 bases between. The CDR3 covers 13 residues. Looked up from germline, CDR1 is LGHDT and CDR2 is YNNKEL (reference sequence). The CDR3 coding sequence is TGTGCCAGCAGCTCTTCGGTTGGCGCTGAAGCTTTCTTT. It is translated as CASSSSVGAEAFF.

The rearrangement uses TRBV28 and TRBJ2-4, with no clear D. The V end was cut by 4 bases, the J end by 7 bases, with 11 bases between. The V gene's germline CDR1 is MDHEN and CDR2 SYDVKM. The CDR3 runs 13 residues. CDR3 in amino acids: CASSYSYQNIQYF. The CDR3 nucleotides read TGTGCCAGCAGTTACTCTTACCAGAACATTCAGTACTTC.

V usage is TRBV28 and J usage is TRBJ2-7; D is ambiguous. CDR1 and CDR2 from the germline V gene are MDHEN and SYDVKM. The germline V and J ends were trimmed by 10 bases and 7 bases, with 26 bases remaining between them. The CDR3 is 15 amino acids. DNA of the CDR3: TGTGCCACCAGCAAAAGGACGGGCGGTATGAATGAGCAGTACTTC. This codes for CATSKRTGGMNEQYF.